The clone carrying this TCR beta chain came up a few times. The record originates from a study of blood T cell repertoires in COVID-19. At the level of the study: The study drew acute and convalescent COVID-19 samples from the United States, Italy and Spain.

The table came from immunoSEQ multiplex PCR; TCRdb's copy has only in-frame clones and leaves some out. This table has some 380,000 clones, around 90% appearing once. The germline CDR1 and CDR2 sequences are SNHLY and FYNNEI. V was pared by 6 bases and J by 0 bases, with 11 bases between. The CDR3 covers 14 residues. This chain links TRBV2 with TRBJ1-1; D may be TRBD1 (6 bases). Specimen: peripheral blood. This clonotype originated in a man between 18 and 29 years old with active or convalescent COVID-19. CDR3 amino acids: CASRPGQMNTEAFF. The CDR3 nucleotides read TGTGCCAGCAGACCAGGACAGATGAACACTGAAGCTTTCTTT. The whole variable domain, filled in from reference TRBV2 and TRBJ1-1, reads EPEVTQTPSHQVTQMGQEVILRCVPISNHLYFYWYRQILGQKVEFLVSFYNNEISEKSEIFDDQFSVERPDGSNFTLKIRSTKLEDSAMYFCASRPGQMNTEAFFGQGTRLTVV.